One TCR beta chain is described in this entry. Its antigen is unidentified. This record comes from a study of Ad26.COV2.S vaccination and SARS-CoV-2 variants. Treatment indicated: roughly 20 received Ad26.COV2.S at low or high dose, single or two shots; 5 received placebo; per-sample allocation not given. On day 63 after the first injection, vaccine and placebo recipients gave samples. Study-level points and caveats: Placebo recipients and vaccine recipients were similar in non-spike TCR breadth. Responses of T cells in total may have been underestimated by the TCR breadth and depth analyses. CD8+ and CD4+ T cells specific for spike reportedly responded with substantial breadth after vaccination.

Assay: immunoSEQ multiplex PCR; the TCRdb copy retains only in-frame clones and omits some. The data contain roughly 350,000 clones, 86% of them seen just once; the ten biggest clones take up approximately 12%. The source is a person aged 18 to 59 who received the Ad26.COV2.S COVID-19 vaccine or a placebo. Here the sequenced sample was peripheral blood, taken in a trial of Ad26.COV2.S vaccine versus placebo.

The CDR3 here is CASKSGQYKGNTIYF. DNA for the CDR3: TGTGCCAGCAAATCGGGACAATATAAGGGAAACACCATATATTTT. The rearrangement links TRBV7-2 to TRBJ1-3; maybe TRBD1 (6 bases). V was cut by 7 bases and J by 4 bases, with 17 bases left in between. The CDR3 loop spans 15 amino acids. The germline V gene encodes CDR1 SGHTA and CDR2 FQGNSA.